This entry lists 2 T cell receptor beta chains sequenced from one sample in a study of OX40 agonist ivuxolimab in advanced cancers. Measured with immunoSEQ multiplex PCR; TCRdb has only the in-frame clones, and not every one. The sample shows 95,000 to 150,000 clones, around 93% of them seen only once. The material was CD4+ or CD8+ T cells sorted from blood, obtained in a trial of the OX40 agonist ivuxolimab. The receptors originated from an adult with an advanced solid tumor such as melanoma, head and neck, liver or kidney cancer.

This chain connects TRBV19 to TRBJ2-7; 8 bases are shared with TRBD1. The ends lost 5 bases at V and 5 bases at J; junction bases unmatched: 23. The CDR3 runs to 19 residues. Germline V gene data show CDR1 as LNHDA and CDR2 as SQIVND (reference sequence). CDR3 in amino acids: CASSPRPGVLQGGSHEQYF. As DNA, the CDR3 is TGTGCCAGTAGTCCGCGCCCGGGGGTATTACAGGGGGGTTCCCACGAGCAGTACTTC.

The chain has TRBV9 and TRBJ1-6; D gene unclear. Trimming removed 0 bases at V and 7 bases at J, with 5 bases between. This CDR3 is built from 13 residues. Germline CDR1 is SGDLS and CDR2 is YYNGEE. The CDR3: CASSVEENSPLHF. The CDR3 DNA is TGTGCCAGCAGCGTAGAGGAGAATTCACCCCTCCACTTT.